This entry features one T cell receptor (beta chain) sequence. This clone came up once. Its antigen specificity is not known. No much larger clone exists at a distance of one base, and base qualities are not known. The time point label corresponds to: baseline before first vaccination. Vaccinee samples came from UK trials COV001 and COV002, including a single-blind randomized controlled phase 2/3 trial of AZD1222 (ChAdOx1 nCoV-19) in healthy adults. Trial participant PBMC samples were collected at day 0 and day 28 after the second dose for TCRbeta chain sequencing. CDR1 and CDR2 are read off the germline V gene as KGHDR and SFDVKD. From the cysteine through the phenylalanine, the CDR3 covers 15 amino acids. CDR3 DNA only is kept here, 45 bases in frame from base 1. V and J are trimmed by 3 bases and 2 bases, and the gene matches miss 5 bases of the junction. The record originates from a study of T cell responses to AZD1222 COVID-19 vaccine (dated by TCRdb to the early 2020s). For the wider study: AZD1222 recipients with second doses at about 4 weeks or about 12 weeks were pooled, because spike-specific TCR depth and breadth did not differ between schedules. TCR sequencing covered roughly 230 trial participants: 200 to 210 given two doses of AZD1222 and approximately 25 given two doses of MenACWY control vaccine. Trial participants were enrolled by age into 18-55, 56-69 and 70-plus year subgroups, with about 150, 27 and 61 TCR-sequenced participants respectively. Overall study outcomes, separate from this receptor: In the small 56-69-year group, the increase in depth fell short of significance, most likely because of low power. Epitopes outside the regions mutated in the B.1.351 and B.1.1.7 variants were reportedly recognized by nearly half of the unique spike-specific TCRs. Participants were mostly white British, with more females than males. The authors suggested clonal diversity may have been underestimated. Only 5 to 7 AZD1222 recipients were SARS-CoV-2 seropositive at baseline, limiting conclusions about previously exposed vaccinees. The vaccine-associated CD4 TCRs covered the entire spike protein, and the dominant responses fell in regions 160-218 and 743-854. After two AZD1222 doses, both the breadth and the depth of spike-specific TCRs were significantly higher than at day 0 and than in MenACWY recipients. Because no samples from the day 14 peak response were available, repertoires could be characterized only after the peak T cell response.

The CDR3 regions of human TCRbeta chains were analyzed by immunosequencing. The paper's data handling went like this. Repertoire TCRs were matched against a reference library of SARS-CoV-2-specific TCRs generated with the MIRA antigen-specificity platform. Breadth meant the fraction of unique TCRs that were SARS-CoV-2-associated, whereas depth meant the fraction of total T cells that were SARS-CoV-2-associated. Using the MIRA data, each spike-specific TCR was mapped to the spike region that the TCR reacts to and placed in a CD4 or CD8 class. Log10-transformed breadth and depth values were compared by one-way ANOVA with Sidak's multiple comparisons tests. Held by TCRdb, this immuneACCESS table contains in-frame sequences only and omits some clones. Under half of the omission traces to an unresolved V gene where checked; the cause of the rest is unknown. D and trimming come from the DNA, and the V and J calls and clone size come from that table. This sample has roughly 100,000 clones in its table, and around 90% of those were observed once. The top ten constitute roughly 20% of the sample.

Here the sequenced sample was peripheral blood, taken on day 0 of AZD1222 vaccination. The sequence was collected from an adult in good health. The sequence links TRBV24-1 to TRBJ2-5, and TRBD2 matches 7 of the central bases. The CDR3 protein is CATSDPREGQETQYF. The bases are TGTGCCACCAGTGATCCGAGGGAGGGGCAAGAGACCCAGTACTTC.